Following are 8 T cell receptor beta chains from one sample sequenced in a study of control samples from healthy donors and cancer patients. Produced via immunoSEQ multiplex PCR; TCRdb's table is partial and in-frame only. The sample yields about 270,000 clones, roughly four fifths seen once. Sequenced: PBMCs. Receptors were obtained from a woman aged 55-70 years with lung cancer.

The V and J genes are TRBV10-3 and TRBJ2-7; 8 nucleotides agree with TRBD1. The CDR3 covers 15 residues. After removal of 6 bases from V and 7 bases from J, the junction contained 14 bases not matched to a gene. CDR1 ENHRY and CDR2 SYGVKD come from the germline V gene. The CDR3: CAISPILQGVGEQYF. The CDR3 DNA reads as TGTGCCATCAGCCCTATCCTACAGGGGGTAGGTGAGCAGTACTTC.

This clone came up once. This chain joins TRBV7-9 and TRBJ2-2, with TRBD2 identical over 8 bases. V lost 1 base to trimming and J lost 4 bases; unmatched junction nucleotides: 5. The CDR3 runs 16 residues. CDR1 is SEHNR and CDR2 is FQNEAQ in the germline V gene (reference sequence). CDR3 in amino acids: CASSLGAGGSTGELFF. CDR3 nucleotide sequence: TGTGCCAGCAGCTTAGGGGCGGGGGGATCCACCGGGGAGCTGTTTTTT.

The rearrangement uses TRBV28 and TRBJ1-1, with TRBD1 matching over 7 bases. CDR1 MDHEN and CDR2 SYDVKM come from the germline V gene. Germline trimming cut 11 bases from V and 1 base from J; bases unmatched to any gene: 10. This CDR3 spans 14 amino acids. This chain's CDR3 is CAVPGTAPNTEAFF. The CDR3 DNA sequence: TGTGCCGTCCCCGGGACAGCACCGAACACTGAAGCTTTCTTT.

The chain recombines TRBV2 with TRBJ2-1; tentatively, D is TRBD2 (5 bases). Germline lookup yields CDR1 SNHLY and CDR2 FYNNEI. CDR3 length: 12 residues. With 4 bases removed from V and 8 bases from J, the gap between germline ends came to 9 bases. The CDR3 DNA reads TGTGCCAGCAGTGCCGGGGTCCATGAGCAGTTCTTC. It codes for CASSAGVHEQFF.

The chain has TRBV2 and TRBJ1-1; TRBD1 might be the D (5 bases). Germline V gene sequence: CDR1 SNHLY, CDR2 FYNNEI. Trimming pared 6 bases from V and 8 bases from J, leaving 10 bases between. The CDR3 consists of 11 residues. In DNA, the CDR3 is TGTGCCAGCAGCGGGACGGTCGAAGCTTTCTTT. Encoded protein: CASSGTVEAFF.

This chain links TRBV5-1 with TRBJ2-2, with TRBD2 identical over 11 bases. V lost 4 bases and J lost 4; bases outside the gene matches: 12. Germline V CDR1 and CDR2: SGHRS, YFSETQ. The CDR3 is 18 amino acids. The CDR3 protein is CASSPGALAGGSTGELFF. CDR3 nucleotide sequence: TGCGCCAGCAGCCCCGGAGCCCTAGCGGGGGGCAGCACCGGGGAGCTGTTTTTT.

The chain couples TRBV6-6 to TRBJ2-7, with 11 bases lining up with TRBD2. The CDR3 extends over 14 amino acids. V shed 6 bases, J shed 4 bases, and the junction held 5 bases outside the gene matches. Germline V CDR1 and CDR2: MNHNY, SVGAGI (reference sequence). CDR3 DNA: TGTGCCAGCAGCCTGACTAGCGGGGTATACGAGCAGTACTTC. This translates into CASSLTSGVYEQYF.

This clone was detected only a few times. The chain is built from TRBV2 and TRBJ1-5; TRBD1 might be the D (6 bases). Between the trimmed V and J ends, which lost 3 bases and 5 bases, there was a span of 11 bases. CDR3 length: 14 residues. Germline lookup yields CDR1 SNHLY and CDR2 FYNNEI. The CDR3 here is CASSEGGRDQPQHF. The CDR3 region has the DNA TGTGCCAGCAGTGAGGGGGGGCGAGATCAGCCCCAGCATTTT.